This T cell receptor (beta chain) was recorded in a study of cytomegalovirus exposure and HLA in healthy donors. At the level of the study: The roughly 670 first-cohort repertoires shared a platform with the approximately 130 validation repertoires, as reported in a later analysis.

Study-wide results and limits: Cytomegalovirus-associated TCR beta chains were listed, numbering around 150. Three chains linked to CMV were shown in vitro to be specific for CMV antigens.

With regard to this clone: Its antigen is not known.

Method: immunoSEQ multiplex PCR; TCRdb's copy keeps in-frame clones and lacks some. The table has 150,000 to 200,000 clones, 85% seen once. The source is a man aged 18 to 35 in good health and CMV-seropositive. Sequencing was carried out using PBMCs.

The CDR3 DNA sequence: TGTGCCAGCAGGGGGACAGGGGGGGATGGCTACACCTTC. It specifies CASRGTGGDGYTF. The rearrangement links TRBV5-6 to TRBJ1-2; 11 bases are a match to TRBD1. This CDR3 is built from 13 residues. Germline V gene data show CDR1 as SGHDT and CDR2 as YYEEEE. J lost 6 bases, V lost 5 bases, and 3 bases had no gene match.